This T cell receptor (beta chain) originates from a study of technical replicates of blood from a handful of donors. Assay used: immunoSEQ multiplex PCR; TCRdb lists only in-frame clones, some missing. This sample yields more than 75,000 clones, of which roughly 95% are seen a single time; 0.37% belongs to the top ten. Trimming stripped 7 bases from V and 0 bases from J, with 12 bases between. From germline, CDR1 is MNHNS and CDR2 SASEGT. The CDR3 length is 15 residues. The chain recombines TRBV6-1 with TRBJ2-2; a possible D gene is TRBD2 (6 bases). Sequenced material: T cells isolated from PBMCs. This clonotype originated in a human donor in good health. The CDR3 DNA is TGTGCCAGCATAATAGGGACTCCGAACACCGGGGAGCTGTTTTTT. This gives the protein CASIIGTPNTGELFF.